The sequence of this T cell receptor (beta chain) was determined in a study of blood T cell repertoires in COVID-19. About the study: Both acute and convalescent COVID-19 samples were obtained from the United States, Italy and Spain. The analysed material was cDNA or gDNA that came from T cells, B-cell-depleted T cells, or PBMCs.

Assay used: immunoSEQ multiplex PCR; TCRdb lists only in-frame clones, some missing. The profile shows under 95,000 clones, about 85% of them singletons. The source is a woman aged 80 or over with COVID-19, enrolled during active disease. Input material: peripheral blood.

DNA for the CDR3: TGTGCCAGCTCATCAACAGGGATTTACTATGGCTACACCTTC. This gives the protein CASSSTGIYYGYTF. The rearrangement links TRBV18 to TRBJ1-2; a possible D gene is TRBD1 (6 bases). The germline V and J ends were trimmed by 5 bases and 3 bases, with 13 bases remaining between them. The CDR3 runs to 14 residues. Germline V gives CDR1 KGHSH, CDR2 LQKENI.